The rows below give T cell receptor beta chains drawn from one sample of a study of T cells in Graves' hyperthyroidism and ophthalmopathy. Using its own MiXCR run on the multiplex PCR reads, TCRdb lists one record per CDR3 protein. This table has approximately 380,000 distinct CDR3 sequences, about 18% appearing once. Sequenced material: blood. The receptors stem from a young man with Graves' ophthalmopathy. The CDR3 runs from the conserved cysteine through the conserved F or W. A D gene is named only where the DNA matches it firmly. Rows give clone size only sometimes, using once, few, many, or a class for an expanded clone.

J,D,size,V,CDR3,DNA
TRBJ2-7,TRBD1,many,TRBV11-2,CASSLDLPTGAYEQYF,TGTGCCAGCAGCTTAGACCTACCGACAGGGGCCTACGAGCAGTACTTC
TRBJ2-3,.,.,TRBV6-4,CASSEDSGSTDTQYF,TGTGCCAGCAGTGAGGATAGCGGAAGCACAGATACGCAGTATTTT
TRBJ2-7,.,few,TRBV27,CASSTTPPRGRQGIDEQYF,TGTGCCAGCTCGACGACACCCCCCCGAGGACGGCAGGGGATCGACGAGCAGTACTTC
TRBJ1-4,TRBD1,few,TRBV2,CASRAIQGAGEKLFF,TGTGCCAGCAGAGCAATACAGGGGGCTGGGGAAAAACTGTTTTTT
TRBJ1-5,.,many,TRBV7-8,CASSSRSGLGQPQHF,TGTGCCAGCAGCAGTAGGTCAGGGTTGGGGCAGCCCCAGCATTTT
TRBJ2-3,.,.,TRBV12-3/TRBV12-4,CASSLGGPLGDTQYF,TGTGCCAGCAGCTTGGGGGGTCCCCTGGGAGATACGCAGTATTTT
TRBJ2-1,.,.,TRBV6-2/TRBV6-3,CASRGAPLNEQFF,TGTGCCAGCAGGGGGGCCCCCCTAAATGAGCAGTTCTTC
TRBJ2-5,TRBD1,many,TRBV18,CASSRGQGGQETQYF,TGTGCCAGCTCACGAGGACAGGGCGGGCAAGAGACCCAGTACTTC
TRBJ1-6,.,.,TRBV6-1,CASSEGALAYNSPLHF,TGTGCCAGCAGTGAAGGCGCTCTGGCCTATAATTCACCCCTCCACTTT
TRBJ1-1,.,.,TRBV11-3,CASSVNLNTEAFF,TGTGCCAGCAGCGTCAACTTGAACACTGAAGCTTTCTTT
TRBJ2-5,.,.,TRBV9,CASSVASAGRGQETQYF,TGTGCCAGCAGCGTAGCTTCGGCAGGGAGGGGGCAAGAGACCCAGTACTTC
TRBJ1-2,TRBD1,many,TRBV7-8,CASSRGQLTNYGYTF,TGTGCCAGCAGCCGGGGACAGCTTACGAACTATGGCTACACCTTC
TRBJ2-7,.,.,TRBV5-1,CASSLEAGSYEQYF,TGCGCCAGCAGCTTGGAAGCAGGGTCCTACGAGCAGTACTTC
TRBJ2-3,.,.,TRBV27,CASSLISLTDTQYF,TGTGCCAGCAGTTTAATCTCGTTGACAGATACGCAGTATTTT
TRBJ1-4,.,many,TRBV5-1,CASSLAEGGGEKLFF,TGCGCCAGCAGCTTGGCCGAAGGGGGAGGGGAAAAACTGTTTTTT
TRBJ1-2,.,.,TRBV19,CASSQGRYKKDGYTF,TGTGCCAGTAGCCAGGGAAGGTATAAGAAGGATGGCTACACCTTC
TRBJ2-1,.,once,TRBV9,CASSEGGGTTYNEQFF,TGTGCCAGCAGCGAAGGGGGGGGGACCACCTACAATGAGCAGTTCTTC
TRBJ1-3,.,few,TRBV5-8,CASSGDGNTIYF,TGTGCCAGCAGTGGAGACGGAAACACCATATATTTT
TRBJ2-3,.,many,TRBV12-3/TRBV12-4,CASRLDRPQYF,TGTGCCAGCAGGTTAGATAGGCCGCAGTATTTT
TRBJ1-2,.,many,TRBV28,CASTRRDTTGGYTF,TGTGCCAGCACCCGCAGGGACACGACGGGTGGCTACACCTTC
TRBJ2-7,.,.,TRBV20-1,CSAPNRKGSSYEQYF,TGCAGTGCTCCCAATAGAAAGGGAAGCTCCTACGAGCAGTACTTC
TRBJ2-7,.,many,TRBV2,CASKVGRVTYEQYF,TGTGCCAGCAAGGTCGGAAGGGTAACCTACGAGCAGTACTTC
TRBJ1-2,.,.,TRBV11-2,CASSPESSRADKYGYTF,TGTGCCAGCTCACCAGAATCTTCGCGGGCGGACAAGTATGGCTACACCTTC
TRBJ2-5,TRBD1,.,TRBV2,CASSAHRDREVQETQYF,TGTGCCAGCAGCGCCCACCGGGACAGGGAAGTACAAGAGACCCAGTACTTC
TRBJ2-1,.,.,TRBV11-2,CASSRGGGAYNEQFF,TGTGCCAGCAGCAGGGGGGGGGGGGCCTACAATGAGCAGTTCTTC
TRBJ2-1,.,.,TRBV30,CAWSVKTPMDVEQFF,TGTGCCTGGAGTGTGAAAACACCCATGGACGTCGAGCAGTTCTTC
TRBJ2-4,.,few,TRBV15,CATSRGTGANLAKNIQYF,TGTGCCACCAGCAGAGGGACCGGGGCCAACTTAGCCAAAAACATTCAGTACTTC
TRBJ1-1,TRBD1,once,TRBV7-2,CASSSIQGGLTEAFF,TGTGCCAGCAGTAGTATACAGGGGGGGTTAACTGAAGCTTTCTTT
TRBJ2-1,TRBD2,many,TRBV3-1,CASSHPPLAGGHEQFF,TGTGCCAGCAGCCACCCCCCGCTAGCGGGGGGGCATGAGCAGTTCTTC
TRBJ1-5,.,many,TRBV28,CASGSSDLYQPQHF,TGTGCCAGCGGATCTTCGGACTTGTATCAGCCCCAGCATTTT
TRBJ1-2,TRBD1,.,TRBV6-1,CASSSRIPGQGATGYTF,TGTGCCAGCAGTTCCCGAATCCCGGGACAGGGGGCGACTGGCTACACCTTC
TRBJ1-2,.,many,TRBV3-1,CASSPTANYGYTF,TGTGCCAGCAGCCCGACGGCCAACTATGGCTACACCTTC
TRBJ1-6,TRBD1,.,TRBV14,CASSQGRLRDRDSPLHF,TGTGCCAGCAGCCAAGGCCGACTCCGGGACAGGGATTCACCCCTCCACTTT